Here is one T cell receptor beta chain with its context. Per the original data handling: Nucleated cell number was recorded as an estimate derived from reference gene primer amplification. Here immunoSEQ multiplex PCR was the method, and the copy in TCRdb shows in-frame clones only, minus some. D and trimming were read from the DNA, whereas the V and J calls and clone size are those reported in that table. The sample yields approximately 100,000 clones, roughly 84% seen once. The sample belongs to a study of blood T cell repertoires in COVID-19. Background on the study: Sites across the United States, Italy and Spain contributed samples from acute and convalescent COVID-19. Nucleic acid was either cDNA or gDNA, and it came from T cells, B-cell-depleted T cells, or PBMCs.

CDR1 MNHEY and CDR2 SVGEGT come from the germline V gene. Between the trimmed V and J ends, which lost 6 bases and 7 bases, there was a span of 12 bases. The CDR3 has 13 amino acids. The chain recombines TRBV6-2 or TRBV6-3 with TRBJ2-2; D is possibly TRBD2 (5 bases). The sample was peripheral blood. The source of this sequence is a human donor in a cohort sampled during active COVID-19. The CDR3, as DNA: TGTGCCAGCAGCCGCGGCGGAGGCGGGGAGCTGTTTTTT. Its translation: CASSRGGGGELFF.